The TCR beta chain under discussion was sequenced for a study of blood T cell repertoires in COVID-19. Repertoires were generated with immunoSEQ multiplex PCR, while TCRdb's copy carries only in-frame clones and drops some. This table holds 97,000 or so clones, 90% found once. Germline loops: CDR1 MGHRA, CDR2 YSYEKL. Trimming left V 0 bases short and J 5 bases short, with 16 bases between. The CDR3 is 16 residues long. The chain uses TRBV4-1 and TRBJ1-2; TRBD1 might be the D (5 bases). The TCR originated in a man aged 60-69 years with acute or convalescent COVID-19. Sequencing was carried out using peripheral blood. The CDR3 DNA is TGCGCCAGCAGCCAAGATCCAAGTCTCGACAGATATGGCTACACCTTC. Protein sequence: CASSQDPSLDRYGYTF.